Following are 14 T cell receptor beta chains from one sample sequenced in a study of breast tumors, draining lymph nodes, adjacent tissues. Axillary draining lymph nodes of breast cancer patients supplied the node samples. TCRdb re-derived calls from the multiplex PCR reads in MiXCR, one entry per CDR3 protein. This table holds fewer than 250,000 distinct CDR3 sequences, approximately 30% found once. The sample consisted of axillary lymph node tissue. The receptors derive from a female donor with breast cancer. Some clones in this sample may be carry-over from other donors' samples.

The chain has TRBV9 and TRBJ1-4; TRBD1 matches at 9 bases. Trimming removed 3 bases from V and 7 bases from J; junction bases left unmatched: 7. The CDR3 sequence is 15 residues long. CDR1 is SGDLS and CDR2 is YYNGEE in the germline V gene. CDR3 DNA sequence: TGTGCCAGCAGCGCTCAGACAGGGGGGGGTGAAAAACTGTTTTTT. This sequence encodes CASSAQTGGGEKLFF.

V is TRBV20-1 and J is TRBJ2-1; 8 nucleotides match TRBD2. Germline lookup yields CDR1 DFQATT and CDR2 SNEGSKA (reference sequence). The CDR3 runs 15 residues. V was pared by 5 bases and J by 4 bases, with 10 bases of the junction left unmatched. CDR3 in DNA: TGCAGTGCTCGCACTAGCGGTAGACAATACAATGAGCAGTTCTTC. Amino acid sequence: CSARTSGRQYNEQFF.

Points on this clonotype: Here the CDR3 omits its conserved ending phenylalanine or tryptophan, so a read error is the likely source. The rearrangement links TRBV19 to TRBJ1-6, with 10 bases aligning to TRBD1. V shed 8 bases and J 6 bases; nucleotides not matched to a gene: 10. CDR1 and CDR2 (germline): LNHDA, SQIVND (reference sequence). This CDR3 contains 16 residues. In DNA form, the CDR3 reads TGTGCCAGTGGTGCGGGACAGGGGCGACTTAATTCACCCCTCCACTCT. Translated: CASGAGQGRLNSPLHS.

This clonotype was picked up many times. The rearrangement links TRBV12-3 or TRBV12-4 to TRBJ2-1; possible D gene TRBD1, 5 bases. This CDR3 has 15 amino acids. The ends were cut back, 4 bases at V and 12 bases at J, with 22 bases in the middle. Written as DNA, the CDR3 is TGTGCCAGCAGTTGGCAGGGTCTTACCCATTCACGGCAGTTCTTC. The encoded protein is CASSWQGLTHSRQFF.

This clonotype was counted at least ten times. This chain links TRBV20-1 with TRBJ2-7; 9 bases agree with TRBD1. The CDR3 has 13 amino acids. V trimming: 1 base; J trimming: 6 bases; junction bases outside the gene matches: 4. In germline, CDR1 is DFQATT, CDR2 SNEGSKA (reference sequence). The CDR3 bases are TGCAGTGCTAGAGGACAGGGGGTGAGCGAGCAGTACTTC. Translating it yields CSARGQGVSEQYF.

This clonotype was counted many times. The CDR3 here is CASSPGSSGSEQFF. Written as DNA, the CDR3 is TGTGCCAGCAGCCCTGGATCTAGCGGTTCCGAGCAGTTCTTC. The chain combines TRBV7-2 with TRBJ2-1; 7 bases map to TRBD2. Germline loops: CDR1 SGHTA, CDR2 FQGNSA. V was pared by 5 bases and J by 10 bases, with 11 bases of the junction left unmatched. The CDR3 contains 14 residues.

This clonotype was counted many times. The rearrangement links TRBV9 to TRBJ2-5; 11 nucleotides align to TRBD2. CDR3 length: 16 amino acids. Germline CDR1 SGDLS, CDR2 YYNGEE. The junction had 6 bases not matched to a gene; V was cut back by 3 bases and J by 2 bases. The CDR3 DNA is TGTGCCAGCAGCGGAGGACTAGCGGGTCATCAAGAGACCCAGTACTTC. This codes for CASSGGLAGHQETQYF.

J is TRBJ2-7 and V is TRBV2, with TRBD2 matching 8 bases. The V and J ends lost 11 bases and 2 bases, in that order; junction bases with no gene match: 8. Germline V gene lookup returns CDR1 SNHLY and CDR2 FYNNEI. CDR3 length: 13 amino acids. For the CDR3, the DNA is TGTGCCGGAAATAGCGGGACGACCTACGAGCAGTACTTC. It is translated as CAGNSGTTYEQYF.

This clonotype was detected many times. The CDR3 nucleotides read TGCGCCAGCAGCCAAGAGGTGGCCTCGTATACCTACGAGCAGTACTTC. Encoded protein: CASSQEVASYTYEQYF. The chain has TRBV4-1 and TRBJ2-7, with unresolved D. This CDR3 has 16 amino acids. Germline V CDR1 and CDR2: MGHRA, YSYEKL. V dropped 0 bases and J dropped 2 bases, with 14 bases sitting between them.

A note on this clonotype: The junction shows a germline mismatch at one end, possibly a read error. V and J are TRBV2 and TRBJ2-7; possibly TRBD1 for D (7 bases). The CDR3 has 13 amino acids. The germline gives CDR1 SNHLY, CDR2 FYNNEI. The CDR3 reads CAGGRDRSYEQHF. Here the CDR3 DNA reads TGTGCCGGCGGGCGGGACAGATCATACGAGCAGCACTTC.

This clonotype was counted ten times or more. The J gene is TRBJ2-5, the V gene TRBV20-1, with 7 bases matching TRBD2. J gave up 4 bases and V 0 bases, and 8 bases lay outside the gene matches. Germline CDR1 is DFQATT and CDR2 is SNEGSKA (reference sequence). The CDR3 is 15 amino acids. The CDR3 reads CSARDYVASGETQYF. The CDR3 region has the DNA TGCAGTGCTAGAGATTACGTAGCTAGCGGAGAGACCCAGTACTTC.

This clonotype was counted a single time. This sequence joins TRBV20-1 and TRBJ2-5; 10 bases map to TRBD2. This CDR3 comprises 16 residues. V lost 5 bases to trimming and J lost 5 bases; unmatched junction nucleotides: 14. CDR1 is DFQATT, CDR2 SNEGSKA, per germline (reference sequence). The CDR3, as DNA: TGCAGTGCTTCAATAACAACTAGCGGGACAGTTGAGACCCAGTACTTC. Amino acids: CSASITTSGTVETQYF.

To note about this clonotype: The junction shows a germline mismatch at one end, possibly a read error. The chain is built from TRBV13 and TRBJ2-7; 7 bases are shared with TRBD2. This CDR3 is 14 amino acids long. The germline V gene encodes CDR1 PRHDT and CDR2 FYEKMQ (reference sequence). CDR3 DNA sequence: TGTGCCAGCAGGCGACGCGGGAGTAAGTACGAGCAGAACTTC. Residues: CASRRRGSKYEQNF.

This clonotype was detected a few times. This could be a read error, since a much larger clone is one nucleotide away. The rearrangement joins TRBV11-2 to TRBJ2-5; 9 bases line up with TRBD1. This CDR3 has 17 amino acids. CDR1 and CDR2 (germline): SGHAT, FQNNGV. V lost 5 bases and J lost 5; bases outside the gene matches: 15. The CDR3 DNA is TGTGCCAGCAGCCCGTGGACAGGGGCAGCGGGAAAGGAGACCCAGTACTTC. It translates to CASSPWTGAAGKETQYF.